This T cell receptor beta chain originates from a study of post-analysis software for immune sequencing data. Study-wide background: The patients showed relapsing-remitting, secondary progressive and progressive-relapsing multiple sclerosis courses. Study findings and constraints: Patients carried roughly 5 TRBV segments more frequently than controls did, and TRBV5-6, TRBV5-1 and TRBV20-1 were among them.

Of note for this clonotype: Its antigen is not known.

Each TCR beta cDNA library carried unique molecular identifiers. MiXCR, run by TCRdb on the PCR reads, gives a single entry per CDR3 protein. The repertoire holds hundreds of thousands of distinct CDR3 sequences, with about 27% as singletons. CDR1 and CDR2 (germline): SGHTA, FQGNSA. The V end lost 11 bases, the J end lost 5 bases, and 19 bases lay between the germline ends. The CDR3 covers 13 residues. This rearrangement joins TRBV7-2 to TRBJ2-7; D is perhaps TRBD1 or TRBD2 (5 bases each). The sequence came from a girl aged 5-17 years with multiple sclerosis. Sequenced input: blood. The CDR3 DNA is TGTGCCGAGAGGGGTTCTCGCCCCGACGAGCAGTACTTC. This sequence encodes CAERGSRPDEQYF.